This is a list of T cell receptor beta chains from one sample in a study of T-cell memory formation after mild COVID-19. TCRdb passed the 5' RACE reads through MiXCR, listing each CDR3 protein once. The data show roughly 350,000 distinct CDR3 sequences, around 28% seen once. The sample was PBMCs or a T cell subset sorted from them (not recorded which). All receptors derive from an adult woman who had mild COVID-19 (a few samples of this study predate the infection). Cell type and time point are not known. The CDR3 runs from the conserved cysteine through the conserved F or W. A D gene is named only where the DNA matches it firmly. Size is stated for part of the rows, as once, few or many counts, or as a class when the clone is expanded.

clone_size j_call v_call d_call cdr3_nt cdr3_aa
. TRBJ2-1 TRBV6-5 TRBD2 TGTGCCAGCAGTTATGGAGCGGGAGTCGTGAATGAGCAGTTCTTC CASSYGAGVVNEQFF
few TRBJ2-3 TRBV20-1 TRBD2 TGCAGTGCTAGGGCCAGCGGGACGACAGATACGCAGTATTTT CSARASGTTDTQYF
few TRBJ2-1 TRBV15 . TGTGCCACCAGCAGAGGACAGAGAGAGAACAATGAGCAGTTCTTC CATSRGQRENNEQFF
. TRBJ2-7 TRBV19 TRBD1 TGTGCCAGTAGTATATGGGGTCAGGGGGCCGACGAGCAGTACTTC CASSIWGQGADEQYF
few TRBJ1-5 TRBV5-6 . TGTGCCAGCAGCTTGCTAACCCGACGGAGCGCGGGGCATTTT CASSLLTRRSAGHF
few TRBJ1-2 TRBV28 TRBD1 TGTGCCAGCAGTCCAGGGGGCGCAGGTTCATCTAACTATGGCTACACCTTC CASSPGGAGSSNYGYTF
once TRBJ2-1 TRBV7-9 TRBD2 TGTGCCAGCAGCTCACGGACTAGCTACAATGAGCAGTTCTTC CASSSRTSYNEQFF
. TRBJ1-6 TRBV10-1 TRBD1 TGCGCCAGCAGTAAAACAGGGGCTCATATCTATAATTCACCCCTCCACTTT CASSKTGAHIYNSPLHF
few TRBJ2-1 TRBV4-1 TRBD2 TGCGCCAGCAGCCCCTCGCTAGCGGCAACCTACAATGAGCAGTTCTTC CASSPSLAATYNEQFF
. TRBJ2-3 TRBV20-1 TRBD1 TGCAGTGCTAGAGACTCCGGGACAGGGCGCGATACGCAGTATTTT CSARDSGTGRDTQYF
. TRBJ2-7 TRBV2 . TGTGCCAGCAGGGACTACACCTACGAGCAGTACTTC CASRDYTYEQYF
few TRBJ2-1 TRBV20-1 . TGCAGTGCTACAGACACCTACAATGAGCAGTTCTTC CSATDTYNEQFF
. TRBJ2-1 TRBV20-1 TRBD2 TGCAGTGCTCGCAATCTAGCGGTGGTTTCCTACAATGAGCAGTTCTTC CSARNLAVVSYNEQFF
. TRBJ2-5 TRBV6-6 TRBD2 TGTGCCAGCAGCCGCGTCAGGACTAGCGGGGGGACCGAGACCCAGTACTTC CASSRVRTSGGTETQYF
. TRBJ2-1 TRBV27 . TGTGCCAGCACCGCGCTGGCCAGCTATGAGCAGTTCTTC CASTALASYEQFF
few TRBJ2-3 TRBV12-3/TRBV12-4 TRBD1 TGTGCCAGCAGTTTGACCGGACAGGCGCCCGGCACAGATACGCAGTATTTT CASSLTGQAPGTDTQYF
few TRBJ2-5 TRBV30 . TGTGCCTGGAGCGCCACGGGAGCCAGGACCCAGTACTTC CAWSATGARTQYF
few TRBJ2-3 TRBV20-1 TRBD2 TGCAGTGCGCTCCAACCGCGGGGGGCCTTCACAGATACGCAGTATTTT CSALQPRGAFTDTQYF
. TRBJ2-7 TRBV20-1 . TGCAGTGCAGACAACGGACTTGCCTACGAGCAGTACTTC CSADNGLAYEQYF
. TRBJ2-7 TRBV19 . TGTGCCAGTAGTATTAGGTGGGGGTCCTACGAGCAGTACTTC CASSIRWGSYEQYF
. TRBJ2-3 TRBV12-3/TRBV12-4 TRBD2 TGTGCCAGCAGTTTCAGACCGGGACTAGCGGGGGGAGATACGCAGTATTTT CASSFRPGLAGGDTQYF
. TRBJ1-6 TRBV6-5 TRBD1 TGTGCCAGCAGCCTCCGGGACAGGCAACCACCCCTCCACTTT CASSLRDRQPPLHF
few TRBJ2-7 TRBV10-3 TRBD2 TGTGCCATCAGTGAGGGAGCTAGCGGGAGCTACGAGCAGTACTTC CAISEGASGSYEQYF
few TRBJ2-1 TRBV7-3 . TGTGCCAGCAGCAGATCAGCGGCGAGCTCCTACAATGAGCAGTTCTTC CASSRSAASSYNEQFF